The 25 T cell receptor beta chains given below trace back to one sample, sequenced in a study of shared clonotypes between healthy human individuals. The method was immunoSEQ multiplex PCR; TCRdb's version includes in-frame clones alone and lacks a portion of them. This table has approximately 1.5 million clones, around 98% appearing once. Sequencing used naive CD4+ T cells sorted from blood. As for subset: CD45RA+ positively selected. The receptors shown here come from a man in his thirties or forties in good health.

This chain uses TRBV2 with TRBJ2-1, with D maybe TRBD1 (7 bases). This CDR3 spans 12 amino acids. The germline V gene encodes CDR1 SNHLY and CDR2 FYNNEI. V was pared by 8 bases and J by 7 bases, with 12 bases between. The CDR3 loop is CASLQGGNEQFF. The CDR3 DNA is TGTGCCAGCTTGCAGGGGGGTAATGAGCAGTTCTTC.

This rearrangement joins TRBV19 to TRBJ2-1; TRBD2 agrees at 16 bases. Germline CDR1 LNHDA, CDR2 SQIVND (reference sequence). The CDR3 has 15 amino acids. V shed 9 bases and J 4 bases; nucleotides not matched to a gene: 3. The chain's CDR3 is CASGTSGREYNEQFF. The CDR3 region has the DNA TGTGCCAGCGGGACTAGCGGGAGGGAATACAATGAGCAGTTCTTC.

The chain is built from TRBV13 and TRBJ2-3, with 16 nucleotides matching TRBD2. V lost 5 bases to trimming and J lost 4 bases; unmatched junction nucleotides: 6. CDR1 and CDR2 from the germline V gene are PRHDT and FYEKMQ (reference sequence). The CDR3 extends over 17 amino acids. The CDR3 region has the DNA TGTGCCAGCAGCCCTCGGGGGACTAGCGGGAGGGCAGATACGCAGTATTTT. Encoded protein: CASSPRGTSGRADTQYF.

V is TRBV7-9 and J is TRBJ2-7; no clear D gene. The ends were cut back, 5 bases at V and 5 bases at J, with 7 bases in the middle. The germline CDR1 and CDR2 sequences are SEHNR and FQNEAQ (reference sequence). The CDR3 contains 11 residues. DNA for the CDR3: TGTGCCAGCAGCCCCATGAACGAGCAGTACTTC. Translation: CASSPMNEQYF.

The chain has TRBV5-1 and TRBJ1-4; maybe TRBD1 (5 bases). Trimming left V 1 base short and J 6 bases short, with 16 bases between. The V gene's germline CDR1 is SGHRS and CDR2 YFSETQ. There are 16 residues in the CDR3. CDR3 nucleotides: TGCGCCAGCAGCTTGACTAATACAGGAGGAGATGAAAAACTGTTTTTT. Residues: CASSLTNTGGDEKLFF.

This sequence joins TRBV21-1 and TRBJ2-7. TRBV21-1 is shown as a pseudogene. This CDR3 has 17 residues. The CDR3 sequence: CASSKVGCQARTYEQYF. Written as DNA, the CDR3 is TGTGCCAGCAGCAAAGTAGGTTGTCAGGCTAGAACCTACGAGCAGTACTTC.

The chain is built from TRBV19 and TRBJ2-7, with unresolved D. Trimming pared 4 bases from V and 4 bases from J, leaving 14 bases between. Germline V CDR1 and CDR2: LNHDA, SQIVND (reference sequence). CDR3 size: 14 residues. CDR3 sequence (DNA): TGTGCCAGTAGTACCCCCGGCAAAATTTACGAGCAGTACTTC. Translation: CASSTPGKIYEQYF.

The chain has TRBV4-2 and TRBJ2-2; TRBD2 matches 8 bases. In germline, CDR1 is LGHNA, CDR2 YNFKEQ. Trimming cost V 3 bases and J 7 bases; bases outside gene matches: 7. CDR3 length: 15 residues. CDR3 nucleotides: TGTGCCAGCAGCCATCGACGGGAGGGCGGCGGGGAGCTGTTTTTT. Its protein product is CASSHRREGGGELFF.

The chain employs TRBV7-6 and TRBJ2-1; D is unresolved. The CDR3 is made up of 14 amino acids. Germline assignment: CDR1 SGHVS and CDR2 FNYEAQ. V was cut by 6 bases and J by 5 bases, with 14 bases left in between. The CDR3 here is CASSTLAGDNEQFF. For the CDR3, the DNA is TGTGCCAGCAGTACCTTAGCTGGGGACAATGAGCAGTTCTTC. The full variable domain, with the rest looked up from reference TRBV7-6 and TRBJ2-1, is GAGVSQSPRYKVTKRGQDVALRCDPISGHVSLYWYRQALGQGPEFLTYFNYEAQQDKSGLPNDRFSAERPEGSISTLTIQRTEQRDSAMYRCASSTLAGDNEQFFGPGTRLTVL.

The V call is TRBV18, the J call TRBJ2-3; no firm D call. The germline gives CDR1 KGHSH, CDR2 LQKENI. This CDR3 contains 14 residues. Trimming took 3 bases from V and 4 from J, leaving 11 bases between them. The CDR3 reads CASSPSGSSDTQYF. The CDR3 DNA sequence: TGTGCCAGCTCACCCTCTGGATCCTCAGATACGCAGTATTTT.

The chain employs TRBV10-3 and TRBJ1-2; D may be TRBD1 (5 bases). The CDR3 is 15 amino acids. V lost 4 bases, J lost 0 bases, and 12 bases lay in between. Germline CDR1 reads ENHRY; CDR2 reads SYGVKD. The CDR3 loop reads CAISAGPTPNYGYTF. CDR3 DNA sequence: TGTGCCATCAGTGCGGGACCTACCCCTAACTATGGCTACACCTTC.

The chain employs TRBV21-1 and TRBJ1-1; the table calls TRBD1, which could not be checked here. TRBV21-1 is shown as a pseudogene. The CDR3 runs to 15 residues. CDR3 amino acids: CASSNRGQGGTEAFF. The CDR3 nucleotides read TGTGCCAGCAGCAATAGAGGACAGGGCGGCACTGAAGCTTTCTTT.

The gene calls are TRBV19 and TRBJ1-1, with TRBD1 matching over 7 bases. The CDR3 is made up of 15 amino acids. Trimming at V came to 5 bases and at J to 0 bases, leaving 6 bases not matched to a gene. Per germline, CDR1 LNHDA and CDR2 SQIVND (reference sequence). For the CDR3, the DNA is TGTGCCAGTAGTTCCCGACAGGGTATGAACACTGAAGCTTTCTTT. It encodes CASSSRQGMNTEAFF.

The gene calls are TRBV18 and TRBJ2-7; either TRBD1 or TRBD2 may supply D (5 bases each). The length of the CDR3 is 14 residues. The V gene's germline CDR1 is KGHSH and CDR2 LQKENI. V dropped 2 bases and J dropped 3 bases, with 11 bases sitting between them. Written as DNA, the CDR3 is TGTGCCAGCTCACCAGGGGGAGAGCTCTACGAGCAGTACTTC. Translated: CASSPGGELYEQYF.

The V gene is TRBV5-1, the J gene TRBJ1-1, with D possibly matching TRBD1 (6 bases). V gave up 0 bases and J gave up 7 bases, with 16 bases separating them. CDR3 size: 15 residues. CDR1 is SGHRS and CDR2 is YFSETQ in the germline V gene. CDR3 bases: TGCGCCAGCAGCTTGGTATTTGGCCGGACAGATGAAGCTTTCTTT. This gives the protein CASSLVFGRTDEAFF.

The J gene is TRBJ2-3, the V gene TRBV5-1; 9 nucleotides line up with TRBD2. J lost 4 bases, V lost 4 bases, and 16 bases had no gene match. In germline, CDR1 is SGHRS, CDR2 YFSETQ. This CDR3 is 18 amino acids long. The CDR3 loop reads CASSPLSGIAGVADTQYF. Written as DNA, the CDR3 is TGCGCCAGCAGCCCTCTAAGTGGAATAGCGGGAGTTGCAGATACGCAGTATTTT.

The V and J genes are TRBV5-1 and TRBJ2-5, with D unresolved. The germline CDR1 and CDR2 sequences are SGHRS and YFSETQ. This CDR3 has 14 residues. Trimming took 0 bases from V and 2 from J, leaving 8 bases between them. The CDR3 loop reads CASSLGHSQETQYF. Written as DNA, the CDR3 is TGCGCCAGCAGCTTGGGACATTCTCAAGAGACCCAGTACTTC.

The V call is TRBV7-9, the J call TRBJ2-7, with D perhaps given as TRBD1 or TRBD2 (5 bases each). The germline gives CDR1 SEHNR, CDR2 FQNEAQ (reference sequence). This CDR3 has 16 amino acids. Between the trimmed V and J ends, which lost 3 bases and 0 bases, there was a span of 15 bases. The CDR3 DNA is TGTGCCAGCAGCTTGTCCGGGACGTCAAGCTCCTACGAGCAGTACTTC. Residues: CASSLSGTSSSYEQYF.

The rearrangement links TRBV18 to TRBJ2-7; unclear D gene. The CDR3 is made up of 13 amino acids. CDR1 and CDR2 from the germline V gene are KGHSH and LQKENI. Trimming took 1 base from V and 7 from J, leaving 11 bases between them. The CDR3 loop reads CASSPRQMSEQYF. Written as DNA, the CDR3 is TGTGCCAGCTCACCACGGCAGATGAGTGAGCAGTACTTC.

About this clone: This sample also contains other DNA sequences that code for the same CDR3. In DNA, the CDR3 is TGTGCCAGCAGTTACTCGACGGGGGGCTATGGCTACACCTTC. Translated, it gives CASSYSTGGYGYTF. The V and J genes are TRBV6-5 and TRBJ1-2; D perhaps matches TRBD1 (5 bases). The CDR3 has 14 amino acids. Germline loops: CDR1 MNHEY, CDR2 SVGAGI. V was clipped by 0 bases and J by 4 bases, with 9 bases between them.

V and J are TRBV5-6 and TRBJ2-3; 9 bases are a match to TRBD2. Trimming took 1 base from V and 5 from J; bases not matched to a gene: 2. There are 14 residues in the CDR3. In germline, CDR1 is SGHDT, CDR2 YYEEEE. The CDR3 coding sequence is TGTGCCAGCAGCTTGAGGACTAGCGTAGATACGCAGTATTTT. Protein: CASSLRTSVDTQYF.

J is TRBJ1-5 and V is TRBV6-6; D is unresolved. V was pared by 6 bases and J by 5 bases, with 14 bases between. Looked up from germline, CDR1 is MNHNY and CDR2 is SVGAGI (reference sequence). The CDR3 spans 14 residues. The CDR3, as DNA: TGTGCCAGCAGCACCGACGGGATACATCAGCCCCAGCATTTT. This sequence encodes CASSTDGIHQPQHF.

The chain recombines TRBV28 with TRBJ1-2; 7 bases are a match to TRBD1. This CDR3 spans 13 amino acids. V shed 4 bases, J shed 4 bases, and the junction held 3 bases outside the gene matches. CDR1 MDHEN and CDR2 SYDVKM come from the germline V gene. The CDR3 nucleotides are TGTGCCAGCAGTTCACAGGGGCCCTATGGCTACACCTTC. This translates into CASSSQGPYGYTF.

This chain joins TRBV5-1 and TRBJ2-5, with 7 bases that match TRBD2. This CDR3 region has 15 residues. J lost 2 bases, V lost 1 base, and 5 bases had no gene match. Per germline, CDR1 SGHRS and CDR2 YFSETQ. In DNA form, the CDR3 reads TGCGCCAGCAGCTTGACCCTAGCGGTACAAGAGACCCAGTACTTC. It yields the protein CASSLTLAVQETQYF.

In regard to this clone: Distinct nucleotide sequences in the sample also encode this CDR3. The chain uses TRBV6-6 and TRBJ2-7, with 7 bases identical to TRBD1. The junction had 2 bases not matched to a gene; V was cut back by 5 bases and J by 1 base. This CDR3 spans 13 amino acids. Germline V gene lookup returns CDR1 MNHNY and CDR2 SVGAGI (reference sequence). CDR3 sequence (DNA): TGTGCCAGCAGTCGACAGGGTTCCTACGAGCAGTACTTC. It is translated as CASSRQGSYEQYF.